The 26 T cell receptor beta chains listed next were all sequenced from one sample in a study of Ad26.COV2.S vaccination and SARS-CoV-2 variants. The treatment was: around 19 received Ad26.COV2.S at low or high dose, single or two shots; 5 received placebo; per-sample allocation not given. Sample collection was performed on day 63 after the first vaccine or placebo injection. Method: immunoSEQ multiplex PCR; TCRdb's copy keeps in-frame clones and lacks some. Altogether around 400,000 clones are present, approximately 90% being singletons, with the ten largest covering about 1.9%. This material consisted of peripheral blood, taken in a trial of Ad26.COV2.S vaccine versus placebo. These receptors originate from a person between 18 and 60 years old who received the Ad26.COV2.S COVID-19 vaccine or a placebo.

The chain joins TRBV7-3 to TRBJ1-6, with D maybe TRBD1 (5 bases). Deletions cut 3 bases from V and 8 bases from J, with 8 bases between. The CDR3 is 13 residues long. Per the germline V gene, CDR1 is SGHTA and CDR2 is FQGTGA. CDR3 nucleotide sequence: TGTGCCAGCAGCTTTGGGGGTTATTCACCCCTCCACTTT. Translated: CASSFGGYSPLHF. Full variable domain (outside the CDR3, taken from reference TRBV7-3 and TRBJ1-6): GAGVSQTPSNKVTEKGKYVELRCDPISGHTALYWYRQSLGQGPEFLIYFQGTGAADDSGLPNDRFFAVRPEGSVSTLKIQRTERGDSAVYLCASSFGGYSPLHFGNGTRLTVT.

The chain couples TRBV5-1 to TRBJ1-3, with D maybe TRBD1 (5 bases). V gave up 4 bases and J gave up 0 bases, with 17 bases separating them. Looked up from germline, CDR1 is SGHRS and CDR2 is YFSETQ. The CDR3 runs to 17 residues. Here the CDR3 DNA reads TGCGCCAGCAGCCTCCTGGGGCGACTACACTCTGGAAACACCATATATTTT. Its protein is CASSLLGRLHSGNTIYF.

The V and J genes are TRBV25-1 and TRBJ2-5; TRBD1 matches 8 bases. There are 15 residues in the CDR3. Germline V gives CDR1 MGHDK, CDR2 SYGVNS. V was clipped by 3 bases and J by 1 base; unmatched bases: 4. CDR3 loop: CASSDRDRTQETQYF. The CDR3 nucleotides are TGTGCCAGCAGTGACCGGGACAGGACCCAAGAGACCCAGTACTTC.

J is TRBJ2-7 and V is TRBV6-6; the D gene is possibly TRBD2 (7 bases). Germline V gene sequence: CDR1 MNHNY, CDR2 SVGAGI (reference sequence). The CDR3 sequence is 13 residues long. V lost 9 bases and J 3 bases, leaving 15 bases between the germline ends. The CDR3 spells CASKEGGYYEQYF. CDR3 nucleotide sequence: TGTGCCAGTAAGGAGGGGGGGTACTACGAGCAGTACTTC.

The J gene is TRBJ2-3, the V gene TRBV27, with D possibly matching TRBD1 (5 bases). Germline CDR1 and CDR2: MNHEY and SMNVEV (reference sequence). This CDR3 contains 14 residues. Trimming took off 7 bases at V and 2 bases at J, with 13 bases between the two ends. CDR3 coding DNA: TGTGCCAGCAACCCGACAGTATTCACAGATACGCAGTATTTT. This sequence encodes CASNPTVFTDTQYF.

A word on this clone: Compared with germline, one end of the junction differs, possibly owing to a read error. The CDR3 coding sequence is TGTGCCAGCACTGAACTAGCGGGAGGCCCCAGGCTCAATGAGCAGTTCTTC. Translation gives CASTELAGGPRLNEQFF. The rearrangement uses TRBV6-1 and TRBJ2-1; TRBD2 matches 12 bases. Per the germline V gene, CDR1 is MNHNS and CDR2 is SASEGT. The CDR3 totals 17 residues.

This rearrangement joins TRBV7-2 to TRBJ2-1, with TRBD1 identical over 11 bases. Germline V gene data show CDR1 as SGHTA and CDR2 as FQGNSA. Trimming removed 4 bases from V and 6 bases from J; junction bases left unmatched: 8. The length of the CDR3 is 16 residues. The CDR3 DNA reads as TGTGCCAGCAGCTACGCTTCCGGGACAGGGGGCAATGAGCAGTTCTTC. It encodes CASSYASGTGGNEQFF.

The chain uses TRBV19 and TRBJ2-7; D possibly corresponds to TRBD1 (5 bases). CDR3 length: 13 residues. Germline V gene lookup returns CDR1 LNHDA and CDR2 SQIVND (reference sequence). Trimming left V 5 bases short and J 2 bases short, with 10 bases between. The CDR3 region has the DNA TGTGCCAGTAGTCCTACAGGCGCCTACGAGCAGTACTTC. Its translation is CASSPTGAYEQYF.

This clone was observed once. The chain couples TRBV9 to TRBJ2-1; 7 positions match TRBD2. Germline V gives CDR1 SGDLS, CDR2 YYNGEE. The CDR3 has 21 amino acids. With V trimmed by 4 bases and J by 0 bases, 22 bases remained unmatched. CDR3 region: CASSNPSGDRGEGSSYNEQFF. The CDR3 DNA reads TGTGCCAGCAGCAACCCTTCGGGCGACCGAGGGGAGGGAAGCTCCTACAATGAGCAGTTCTTC.

The V and J genes are TRBV6-2 or TRBV6-3 and TRBJ2-7; D is unclear. The germline CDR1 and CDR2 sequences are MNHEY and SVGEGT. Deletions cut 6 bases from V and 4 bases from J, with 7 bases between. The CDR3 consists of 11 residues. In DNA form, the CDR3 reads TGTGCCAGCAGCTCCATGTACGAGCAGTACTTC. It specifies CASSSMYEQYF.

The rearrangement links TRBV7-9 to TRBJ1-3; no clear D. V was trimmed by 6 bases and J by 3 bases, leaving 9 bases between them. This CDR3 is 13 amino acids long. Germline loops: CDR1 SEHNR, CDR2 FQNEAQ (reference sequence). The CDR3 nucleotides are TGTGCCAGCAGATACCCCCATGGAAACACCATATATTTT. It encodes CASRYPHGNTIYF.

In its sample, this clone was seen a few times. CDR3 nucleotides: TGTGCCAGCAGCTTGGACGGCATGCCAGGTTGGAATGAGCAGTTCTTC. Its protein product is CASSLDGMPGWNEQFF. The chain carries TRBV5-5 and TRBJ2-1; unclear D gene. Trimming took 0 bases from V and 7 from J, leaving 17 bases between them. This CDR3 is built from 16 residues. Germline assignment: CDR1 SGHKS and CDR2 YYEKEE (reference sequence).

The rearrangement uses TRBV2 and TRBJ2-1; 9 positions match TRBD2. This CDR3 contains 17 residues. Germline V gene data show CDR1 as SNHLY and CDR2 as FYNNEI. J gave up 0 bases and V 5 bases, and 8 bases lay outside the gene matches. The CDR3 here is CASSPWTSAGSYNEQFF. CDR3 bases: TGTGCCAGCAGTCCCTGGACTAGCGCCGGCTCCTACAATGAGCAGTTCTTC.

J is TRBJ1-2 and V is TRBV6-5, with unresolved D. From germline, CDR1 is MNHEY and CDR2 SVGAGI. Trimming stripped 6 bases from V and 6 bases from J, with 14 bases between. The CDR3 extends over 13 amino acids. The CDR3 loop reads CASRSGVYNGYTF. CDR3 sequence (DNA): TGTGCCAGCAGATCCGGTGTCTATAATGGCTACACCTTC.

The count of this clone is one. CDR3 DNA sequence: TGCGCCAGCAGCCAAGGACACTCGAACACTGAAGCTTTCTTT. Its protein is CASSQGHSNTEAFF. This chain connects TRBV4-1 to TRBJ1-1; D gene uncertain. The V end was cut by 1 base, the J end by 1 base, with 7 bases between. CDR3 length equals 14 residues. Germline V CDR1 and CDR2: MGHRA, YSYEKL.

This sequence joins TRBV9 and TRBJ1-6; tentatively, D is TRBD1 (5 bases). Germline assignment: CDR1 SGDLS and CDR2 YYNGEE. Trimming took off 4 bases at V and 6 bases at J, with 23 bases between the two ends. The CDR3 runs 18 residues. The CDR3 reads CASSTPLGAEGSNSPLHF. The CDR3 DNA reads as TGTGCCAGCAGCACACCACTCGGGGCAGAGGGAAGTAATTCACCCCTCCACTTT.

V gene TRBV28 combines with J gene TRBJ2-1; 8 positions match TRBD1. Germline loops: CDR1 MDHEN, CDR2 SYDVKM. The CDR3 contains 14 residues. Trimming removed 4 bases from V and 6 bases from J; junction bases left unmatched: 5. In DNA, the CDR3 is TGTGCCAGCAGTTCTTACAGGGGGGCCAATGAGCAGTTCTTC. Translated, it gives CASSSYRGANEQFF.

This clone was counted only a few times. This chain links TRBV2 with TRBJ2-7; TRBD1 matches at 8 bases. The CDR3 is 14 residues long. Germline loops: CDR1 SNHLY, CDR2 FYNNEI. With 1 base clipped from V and 4 bases from J, the junction kept 3 bases outside the gene matches. CDR3: CASSEGTGPYEQYF. CDR3 sequence (DNA): TGTGCCAGCAGTGAAGGGACAGGGCCGTACGAGCAGTACTTC.

This chain uses TRBV6-5 with TRBJ2-5; possibly TRBD1 for D (6 bases). V dropped 8 bases and J dropped 5 bases, with 15 bases sitting between them. CDR3 length: 13 residues. The V gene's germline CDR1 is MNHEY and CDR2 SVGAGI. The CDR3 sequence: CASGQGLRETQYF. CDR3 DNA: TGTGCCAGCGGTCAGGGGTTGCGGGAGACCCAGTACTTC.

This clone appeared a single time. The V gene is TRBV30, the J gene TRBJ1-2; 9 nucleotides align to TRBD1. CDR1 GTSNPN and CDR2 SVGIG come from the germline V gene (reference sequence). J lost 7 bases, V lost 0 bases, and 3 bases had no gene match. The CDR3 contains 13 residues. The CDR3 sequence is CAWSVGQGLGYTF. The CDR3 DNA is TGTGCCTGGAGTGTAGGACAGGGGCTTGGCTACACCTTC.

V is TRBV13 and J is TRBJ2-5; 11 nucleotides line up with TRBD2. The trim removed 0 bases at V and 3 bases at J, leaving 6 bases unmatched. Germline-derived CDR1 and CDR2 are PRHDT and FYEKMQ (reference sequence). The CDR3 sequence is 17 residues long. The CDR3 coding sequence is TGTGCCAGCAGCTTAGGCCGAGGGACTAGCGGCGAAGAGACCCAGTACTTC. It codes for CASSLGRGTSGEETQYF.

CDR3 DNA: TGTGCCAGTAGTGGGGACAGGTCCCTGGCTACGCAGTATTTT. Encoded protein: CASSGDRSLATQYF. The chain carries TRBV19 and TRBJ2-3, with TRBD1 matching 8 bases. Germline trimming cut 5 bases from V and 8 bases from J; bases unmatched to any gene: 9. Germline CDR1 reads LNHDA; CDR2 reads SQIVND (reference sequence). The CDR3 totals 14 residues.

The chain combines TRBV30 with TRBJ1-3, with TRBD1 matching over 7 bases. The CDR3 spans 14 residues. V shed 4 bases and J 4 bases; nucleotides not matched to a gene: 7. Germline CDR1 and CDR2: GTSNPN and SVGIG (reference sequence). Written as DNA, the CDR3 is TGTGCCTGGAACTATGGACAGGCCGGAAACACCATATATTTT. Translation: CAWNYGQAGNTIYF. Combining the CDR3 with reference TRBV30 and TRBJ1-3 gives the whole variable domain SQTIHQWPATLVQPVGSPLSLECTVEGTSNPNLYWYRQAAGRGLQLLFYSVGIGQISSEVPQNLSASRPQDRQFILSSKKLLLSDSGFYLCAWNYGQAGNTIYFGEGSWLTVV.

This clone was observed once. CDR3 coding DNA: TGTGCCAGCAGTTTCGGACCGAGAACTAATGAAAAACTGTTTTTT. Translating gives CASSFGPRTNEKLFF. The chain joins TRBV27 to TRBJ1-4; D not certain. Germline V CDR1 and CDR2: MNHEY, SMNVEV (reference sequence). CDR3 length equals 15 residues. Trimming pared 3 bases from V and 1 base from J, leaving 9 bases between. Using reference TRBV27 and TRBJ1-4 for the parts outside the CDR3, the full variable domain is EAQVTQNPRYLITVTGKKLTVTCSQNMNHEYMSWYRQDPGLGLRQIYYSMNVEVTDKGDVPEGYKVSRKEKRNFPLILESPSPNQTSLYFCASSFGPRTNEKLFFGSGTQLSVL.

The J gene is TRBJ1-3, the V gene TRBV6-5, with 7 bases fitting TRBD1. The CDR3 is 15 residues long. The germline CDR1 and CDR2 sequences are MNHEY and SVGAGI. The V and J ends lost 6 bases and 0 bases, in that order; junction bases with no gene match: 5. The CDR3 nucleotides read TGTGCCAGCAGAAGACAGGGTAACTCTGGAAACACCATATATTTT. The encoded protein is CASRRQGNSGNTIYF.

The chain employs TRBV7-2 and TRBJ2-7; D perhaps matches TRBD2 (5 bases). Germline values: CDR1 SGHTA, CDR2 FQGNSA. V was shortened by 1 base and J by 0 bases, with 7 bases between the two germline ends. The CDR3 is 14 amino acids. The CDR3 sequence: CASSLDRDSYEQYF. The DNA for the CDR3 is TGTGCCAGCAGCTTAGATCGGGACTCCTACGAGCAGTACTTC. Combining the CDR3 with reference TRBV7-2 and TRBJ2-7 gives the whole variable domain GAGVSQSPSNKVTEKGKDVELRCDPISGHTALYWYRQSLGQGLEFLIYFQGNSAPDKSGLPSDRFSAERTGGSVSTLTIQRTQQEDSAVYLCASSLDRDSYEQYFGPGTRLTVT.